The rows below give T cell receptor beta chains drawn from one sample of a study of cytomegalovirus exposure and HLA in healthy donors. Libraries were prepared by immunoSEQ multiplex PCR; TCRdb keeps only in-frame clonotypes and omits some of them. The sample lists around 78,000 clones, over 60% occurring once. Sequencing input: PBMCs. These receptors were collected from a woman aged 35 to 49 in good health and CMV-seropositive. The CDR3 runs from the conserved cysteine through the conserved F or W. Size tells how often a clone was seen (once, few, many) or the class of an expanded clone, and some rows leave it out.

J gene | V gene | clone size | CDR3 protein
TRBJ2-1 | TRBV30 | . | CAWSRGLGNEQFF
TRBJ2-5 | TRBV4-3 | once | CASSQEWGLAGGETQYF
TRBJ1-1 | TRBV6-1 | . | CASSPGKNTEAFF
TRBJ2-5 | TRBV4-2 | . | CASSQDSGGFQETQYF
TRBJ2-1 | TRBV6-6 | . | CASSGTRATYNEQFF
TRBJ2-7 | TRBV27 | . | CASSPRGIVNEQYF
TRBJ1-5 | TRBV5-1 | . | CASSSAGNNQPQHF
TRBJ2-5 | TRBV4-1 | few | CASSQVGGPAETQYF
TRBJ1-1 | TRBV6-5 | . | CASSIRTGLVTRAFF
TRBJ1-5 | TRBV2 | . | CASSEGPRGNQPQHF
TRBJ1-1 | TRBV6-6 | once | CASSAQGNTEAFF
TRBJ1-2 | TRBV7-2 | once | CASSLTGLNGYTF
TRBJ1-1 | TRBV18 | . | CASSPPNSGPTEAFF
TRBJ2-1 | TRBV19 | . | CASSPRTGTYNEQFF
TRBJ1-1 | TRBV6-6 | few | CASSYGSSPLNTEAFF